A single sample is the source of the 11 T cell receptor beta chains below, sequenced in a study of human T cells and chemical hapten exposure. The sample's time point: patch test 2, 6 weeks after DPC sensitization. Treatment defined: therapeutic diphenylcyclopropenone sensitization with weekly scalp DPC. From the RACE reads, TCRdb called clonotypes with MiXCR, one entry per CDR3 protein. Among about 350,000 distinct CDR3 sequences listed, about 6% were seen once. The sequencing used whole blood, collected in connection with sensitization to the hapten diphenylcyclopropenone (DPC). The receptors were sampled from a woman in her late teens or twenties with alopecia areata. Some clones in this sample may be carry-over from other donors' samples.

This clonotype was found many times. This sequence joins TRBV6-6 and TRBJ1-4; perhaps TRBD1 as D (5 bases). This CDR3 is built from 15 residues. Germline assignment: CDR1 MNHNY and CDR2 SVGAGI (reference sequence). V lost 2 bases to trimming and J lost 8 bases, with 15 bases between them. The CDR3 loop is CASSYRAGGKEKLFF. The CDR3 DNA follows: TGTGCCAGCAGTTACCGGGCCGGGGGGAAGGAAAAACTGTTTTTT.

V and J are TRBV6-6 and TRBJ2-3; 7 nucleotides align to TRBD1. Losses at the gene ends were 7 bases for V and 2 bases for J; bases not matched to a gene: 9. The CDR3 is 15 residues long. CDR1 and CDR2 from the germline V gene are MNHNY and SVGAGI (reference sequence). This CDR3 is CASTRGQALTDTQYF. CDR3 bases: TGTGCCAGCACCAGAGGACAGGCGCTCACAGATACGCAGTATTTT.

V usage is TRBV4-1 and J usage is TRBJ1-2; TRBD1 aligns across 11 bases. V shed 6 bases, J shed 7 bases, and the junction held 7 bases outside the gene matches. This CDR3 is 14 amino acids long. Germline lookup yields CDR1 MGHRA and CDR2 YSYEKL. CDR3 nucleotide sequence: TGCGCCAGCAGAAGGACAGGGGGCACTACTGGCTACACCTTC. Residues: CASRRTGGTTGYTF.

The J gene is TRBJ1-3, the V gene TRBV2; D is unresolved. The CDR3 extends over 13 amino acids. In germline, CDR1 is SNHLY, CDR2 FYNNEI. V was pared by 7 bases and J by 0 bases, with 7 bases between. The CDR3 sequence: CASKVPSGNTIYF. CDR3 DNA sequence: TGTGCCAGCAAGGTGCCCTCTGGAAACACCATATATTTT.

This clonotype was seen a few times. The V gene is TRBV12-3 or TRBV12-4, the J gene TRBJ2-1; the D gene is possibly TRBD1 (5 bases). This CDR3 has 19 amino acids. The ends were cut back, 3 bases at V and 4 bases at J, with 25 bases in the middle. CDR3 protein: CASSFPPLLDSRIYNEQFF. The CDR3 DNA reads TGTGCCAGCAGTTTTCCTCCCCTATTAGACAGTCGGATTTACAATGAGCAGTTCTTC.

Only a few counts were recorded for this clonotype. The CDR3 loop is CASSRRTGGHNQPQHF. CDR3 nucleotides: TGTGCCAGCAGCCGACGGACAGGGGGCCACAATCAGCCCCAGCATTTT. This sequence joins TRBV11-3 and TRBJ1-5, with 11 bases fitting TRBD1. The CDR3 sequence is 16 residues long. Germline trimming cut 5 bases from V and 3 bases from J; bases unmatched to any gene: 6. CDR1 is SGHNT, CDR2 YENEEA, per germline. Full variable domain (missing parts from reference TRBV11-3 and TRBJ1-5): EAGVVQSPRYKIIEKKQPVAFWCNPISGHNTLYWYLQNLGQGPELLIRYENEEAVDDSQLPKDRFSAERLKGVDSTLKIQPAELGDSAVYLCASSRRTGGHNQPQHFGDGTRLSIL.

Ten or more counts support this clonotype. This chain uses TRBV7-2 with TRBJ1-6, with D possibly being TRBD1 (5 bases). CDR3 length: 15 residues. CDR1 and CDR2 from the germline V gene are SGHTA and FQGNSA. The ends were cut back, 5 bases at V and 9 bases at J, with 17 bases in the middle. CDR3 bases: TGTGCCAGCAGCCCTCCCCAGGGCCACGGTTCACCCCTCCACTTT. Amino acid sequence: CASSPPQGHGSPLHF.

This clonotype was counted many times. The chain combines TRBV11-2 with TRBJ1-2, with unresolved D. The germline gives CDR1 SGHAT, CDR2 FQNNGV. The CDR3 runs to 15 residues. Trimming left V 2 bases short and J 3 bases short, with 13 bases between. CDR3 sequence: CASSLRPSAYYGYTF. CDR3 in DNA: TGTGCCAGCAGCTTACGGCCGAGTGCATACTATGGCTACACCTTC.

The sample holds many counts of this clonotype. This rearrangement joins TRBV6-1 to TRBJ1-4; unclear D gene. Looked up from germline, CDR1 is MNHNS and CDR2 is SASEGT. Trimming left V 5 bases short and J 0 bases short, with 13 bases between. The CDR3 length is 16 residues. CDR3 DNA: TGTGCCAGCAGTTCCCCTTGGCCTGCAACTAATGAAAAACTGTTTTTT. Residues: CASSSPWPATNEKLFF.

This clonotype was picked up many times. This chain joins TRBV6-5 and TRBJ2-7; D may match TRBD1 or TRBD2 (6 bases each). Germline V gene data show CDR1 as MNHEY and CDR2 as SVGAGI. The CDR3 loop spans 15 amino acids. The V end lost 5 bases, the J end lost 0 bases, and 14 bases lay between the germline ends. The CDR3 DNA is TGTGCCAGCAGTGGGTACCGGGGGCACTCCTACGAGCAGTACTTC. Its protein product is CASSGYRGHSYEQYF.

In its sample, this clonotype was seen a few times. The genes are TRBV4-2 and TRBJ1-3; D is uncertain. This CDR3 comprises 12 residues. Germline lookup yields CDR1 LGHNA and CDR2 YNFKEQ. Trimming left V 6 bases short and J 8 bases short, with 11 bases between. The CDR3 region is CASREGPDTIYF. The CDR3 DNA reads TGTGCCAGCAGAGAGGGTCCGGACACCATATATTTT.